Following are 32 T cell receptor beta chains from one sample sequenced in a study of memory CD4+ T cells and cytomegalovirus serostatus. This table comes from immunoSEQ multiplex PCR, and its TCRdb copy is limited to in-frame clones, with some not included. The sample lists about 54,000 clones; about 70% were seen once. Single viable CD3+CD4+CD8-CD45RO+ cells were sorted as the memory CD4+ T cells. The sequenced sample was memory CD4+ T cells from blood. These receptors came from an adult in good health and CMV-seropositive.

This clone was seen only a few times. V is TRBV18 and J is TRBJ1-1, with D perhaps TRBD1 (6 bases). The CDR3 has 14 amino acids. The V and J ends lost 1 base and 10 bases respectively, with 16 bases between them. Germline V gives CDR1 KGHSH, CDR2 LQKENI. The CDR3, as DNA: TGTGCCAGCTCACCACGATTTCTCCGACAGGCAGCTTTCTTT. This sequence encodes CASSPRFLRQAAFF. Full variable domain (outside the CDR3, taken from reference TRBV18 and TRBJ1-1): NAGVMQNPRHLVRRRGQEARLRCSPMKGHSHVYWYRQLPEEGLKFMVYLQKENIIDESGMPKERFSAEFPKEGPSILRIQQVVRGDSAAYFCASSPRFLRQAAFFGQGTRLTVV.

In regard to this clone: Other DNA sequences of this sample code for an identical CDR3. V gene TRBV2 combines with J gene TRBJ1-3, with D unresolved. V was pared by 3 bases and J by 0 bases, with 6 bases between. The CDR3 sequence is 14 residues long. Germline V lookup: CDR1 SNHLY, CDR2 FYNNEI. DNA for the CDR3: TGTGCCAGCAGTGACACGGGCTCTGGAAACACCATATATTTT. This encodes CASSDTGSGNTIYF.

This clone turned up a few times. The chain couples TRBV28 to TRBJ1-2; TRBD1 might be the D (6 bases). The germline CDR1 and CDR2 sequences are MDHEN and SYDVKM. V lost 4 bases to trimming and J lost 0 bases, with 15 bases between them. This CDR3 spans 16 amino acids. The CDR3 DNA follows: TGTGCCAGCAGTTCCCCTCGGGGACAAGCTAACTATGGCTACACCTTC. It translates to CASSSPRGQANYGYTF.

This sequence joins TRBV19 and TRBJ2-7; D possibly corresponds to TRBD1 (6 bases). The CDR3 sequence is 16 residues long. The V and J ends lost 6 bases and 5 bases respectively, with 23 bases between them. CDR1 and CDR2 from the germline V gene are LNHDA and SQIVND (reference sequence). The CDR3: CASSPRQAPSWNEQYF. The CDR3 DNA reads TGTGCCAGTAGCCCGCGACAGGCTCCTAGTTGGAACGAGCAGTACTTC.

This clone was counted a few times. The chain is built from TRBV6-1 and TRBJ1-5, with TRBD1 identical over 9 bases. V lost 0 bases, J lost 1 base, and 7 bases stayed unmatched. The CDR3 is made up of 18 amino acids. Germline V CDR1 and CDR2: MNHNS, SASEGT. Here the CDR3 reads CASSEAGTGITSNQPQHF. CDR3 coding DNA: TGTGCCAGCAGTGAAGCAGGGACAGGGATAACAAGCAATCAGCCCCAGCATTTT.

This clone was counted only a few times. The chain recombines TRBV20-1 with TRBJ2-1; D is unresolved. The CDR3 runs 10 residues. Germline lookup yields CDR1 DFQATT and CDR2 SNEGSKA (reference sequence). Trimming removed 3 bases at V and 7 bases at J, with 4 bases between. CDR3 bases: TGCAGTGCTAGCGTTAATGAGCAGTTCTTC. Residues: CSASVNEQFF.

The CDR3 protein is CARSLVGCIPKKGGYTF. CDR3 nucleotide sequence: TGTGCCAGAAGCTTGGTGGGTTGTATCCCTAAAAAGGGCGGCTACACCTTC. The V call is TRBV5-3, the J call TRBJ1-2; D is unresolved. TRBV5-3 is annotated as an ORF whose role is uncertain. This CDR3 is built from 17 residues. Trimming pared 0 bases from V and 8 bases from J, leaving 23 bases between.

The CDR3 sequence is CASSEVGTGGYEQYF. DNA of the CDR3: TGTGCCAGCAGTGAAGTCGGGACAGGGGGGTACGAGCAGTACTTC. The chain links TRBV6-1 to TRBJ2-7; 11 nucleotides match TRBD1. The V and J ends lost 1 base and 4 bases, in that order; junction bases with no gene match: 3. CDR3 length: 15 residues. Germline V lookup: CDR1 MNHNS, CDR2 SASEGT.

V usage is TRBV9 and J usage is TRBJ2-1; 8 bases fit TRBD2. The CDR3 is 15 amino acids. Trimming removed 4 bases from V and 6 bases from J; junction bases left unmatched: 9. The germline gives CDR1 SGDLS, CDR2 YYNGEE. The CDR3 loop is CASSPGGSGSNEQFF. CDR3 nucleotides: TGTGCCAGCAGCCCCGGGGGAAGCGGGAGCAATGAGCAGTTCTTC.

This sequence joins TRBV6-5 and TRBJ2-1; D not resolved. The V gene's germline CDR1 is MNHEY and CDR2 SVGAGI. V was shortened by 5 bases and J by 6 bases, with 17 bases between the two germline ends. This CDR3 is 15 amino acids long. Here the CDR3 DNA reads TGTGCCAGCAGTGCCCGAAAAAACAGTATCAATGAGCAGTTCTTC. Its translation is CASSARKNSINEQFF.

This rearrangement joins TRBV18 to TRBJ2-7; D unclear. V lost 0 bases and J lost 2, with 5 bases in between. Per germline, CDR1 KGHSH and CDR2 LQKENI. This CDR3 has 13 residues. The CDR3 nucleotides read TGTGCCAGCTCACCACCGAACACCTACGAGCAGTACTTC. Its translation is CASSPPNTYEQYF.

CDR3 residues: CASSIRGGGTEAFF. CDR3 coding DNA: TGCGCCAGCAGCATTAGGGGTGGGGGCACTGAAGCTTTCTTT. The V call is TRBV5-1, the J call TRBJ1-1, with D possibly TRBD1 on 5 matching bases. From germline, CDR1 is SGHRS and CDR2 YFSETQ. The length of the CDR3 is 14 residues. V was cut by 4 bases and J by 4 bases, with 14 bases left in between.

The rearrangement joins TRBV9 to TRBJ2-3, with D possibly being TRBD1 or TRBD2 (6 bases each). The germline V gene has CDR1 SGDLS and CDR2 YYNGEE. The CDR3 length is 16 residues. The V gene lost 0 bases and the J gene lost 2 bases, with 13 bases spanning the gap. The CDR3 DNA follows: TGTGCCAGCAGCGTAGCTGTCGGGGGCTACACAGATACGCAGTATTTT. This sequence encodes CASSVAVGGYTDTQYF.

The chain employs TRBV4-2 and TRBJ1-3; D is uncertain. The CDR3 sequence is 17 residues long. The V gene lost 0 bases and the J gene lost 3 bases, with 15 bases spanning the gap. Germline CDR1 and CDR2: LGHNA and YNFKEQ. The CDR3 sequence is CASSQDNREVYGNTIYF. The CDR3 region has the DNA TGTGCCAGCAGCCAAGACAACCGGGAGGTATATGGAAACACCATATATTTT.

The V gene is TRBV30, the J gene TRBJ1-3; possible D gene TRBD1, 5 bases. Trimming took off 2 bases at V and 4 bases at J, with 15 bases between the two ends. The CDR3 contains 15 residues. The V gene's germline CDR1 is GTSNPN and CDR2 SVGIG (reference sequence). The DNA of the CDR3 is TGTGCCTGGAGTCGGGACTCAGGATTAGGAAACACCATATATTTT. Its translation is CAWSRDSGLGNTIYF.

The V gene is TRBV6-6, the J gene TRBJ2-1, with D tentatively TRBD2 (5 bases). Germline V lookup: CDR1 MNHNY, CDR2 SVGAGI (reference sequence). This CDR3 has 14 amino acids. V was shortened by 6 bases and J by 5 bases, with 14 bases between the two germline ends. CDR3 bases: TGTGCCAGCAGGACAAAGATGGAGGACAATGAGCAGTTCTTC. Its translation: CASRTKMEDNEQFF.

V and J are TRBV30 and TRBJ1-2; D unclear. The ends were cut back, 2 bases at V and 4 bases at J, with 14 bases in the middle. The CDR3 is made up of 14 amino acids. Germline-derived CDR1 and CDR2 are GTSNPN and SVGIG (reference sequence). For the CDR3, the DNA is TGTGCCTGGAGTAGGACGGCGACCTCCTATGGCTACACCTTC. Translation gives CAWSRTATSYGYTF.

The chain joins TRBV7-2 to TRBJ2-7, with D possibly being TRBD2 (5 bases). Germline V gives CDR1 SGHTA, CDR2 FQGNSA. The V end lost 6 bases, the J end lost 3 bases, and 12 bases lay between the germline ends. This CDR3 has 13 amino acids. CDR3 sequence reads: CASRKIEGYEQYF. CDR3 nucleotide sequence: TGTGCCAGCAGGAAGATAGAGGGCTACGAGCAGTACTTC.

The chain recombines TRBV7-2 with TRBJ2-1; possible D gene TRBD1, 9 bases. CDR3 length: 17 residues. Germline loops: CDR1 SGHTA, CDR2 FQGNSA. The V end lost 4 bases, the J end lost 4 bases, and 20 bases lay between the germline ends. The CDR3 region is CASSSDRGTSGYNEQFF. The CDR3 DNA is TGTGCCAGCAGCTCGGACAGGGGCACTAGCGGTTACAATGAGCAGTTCTTC.

The chain uses TRBV5-4 and TRBJ2-1, with 8 bases that match TRBD2. CDR3 length: 15 amino acids. CDR1 and CDR2 (germline): SGHNT, YYREEE (reference sequence). Unmatched junction bases numbered 8, after V lost 1 base and J lost 8 bases. CDR3 DNA: TGTGCCAGCAGCTTGAAAAGCGGGAGCGGGTATGAGCAGTTCTTC. It translates to CASSLKSGSGYEQFF.

V is TRBV5-4 and J is TRBJ2-5; 9 bases are a match to TRBD2. This CDR3 has 16 amino acids. The junction had 7 bases not matched to a gene; V was cut back by 0 bases and J by 4 bases. Germline V gene data show CDR1 as SGHNT and CDR2 as YYREEE (reference sequence). The CDR3 protein is CASSLGISGSGETQYF. CDR3 coding DNA: TGTGCCAGCAGCTTGGGTATTAGCGGGAGCGGAGAGACCCAGTACTTC.

As DNA, the CDR3 is TGCGCCAGCAGCTTATTAGCGGGACAATTGGGCAATGAGCAGTTCTTC. It codes for CASSLLAGQLGNEQFF. The V gene is TRBV5-1, the J gene TRBJ2-1; TRBD2 aligns across 8 bases. CDR3 length: 16 amino acids. J was trimmed by 6 bases and V by 2 bases; bases with no gene match: 10. Per germline, CDR1 SGHRS and CDR2 YFSETQ.

This rearrangement joins TRBV7-2 to TRBJ2-1; D ambiguous. V dropped 3 bases and J dropped 3 bases, with 9 bases sitting between them. Germline V CDR1 and CDR2: SGHTA, FQGNSA. The CDR3 extends over 14 amino acids. The CDR3 sequence is CASSLGWGYNEQFF. The CDR3 DNA reads as TGTGCCAGCAGCTTGGGGTGGGGCTACAATGAGCAGTTCTTC.

V and J are TRBV28 and TRBJ1-4; TRBD1 might be the D (5 bases). Germline CDR1 MDHEN, CDR2 SYDVKM. V shed 4 bases and J shed 7 bases, with 13 bases lying between them. The CDR3 is made up of 14 amino acids. The CDR3 here is CASSSGTPGEKLFF. DNA for the CDR3: TGTGCCAGCAGTTCCGGGACCCCGGGTGAAAAACTGTTTTTT.

V usage is TRBV11-2 and J usage is TRBJ1-3, with D unclear. The CDR3 extends over 17 amino acids. The germline V gene encodes CDR1 SGHAT and CDR2 FQNNGV. Trimming left V 1 base short and J 3 bases short, with 16 bases between. The CDR3 here is CASSLVTRSLIGNTIYF. The DNA of the CDR3 is TGTGCCAGCAGCTTAGTTACAAGGAGCCTTATTGGAAACACCATATATTTT.

J is TRBJ2-5 and V is TRBV2; no definite D call. Germline CDR1 SNHLY, CDR2 FYNNEI. V was shortened by 4 bases and J by 5 bases, with 11 bases between the two germline ends. This CDR3 has 13 residues. The CDR3 loop is CASSGGIAETQYF. CDR3 DNA: TGTGCCAGCAGTGGGGGAATTGCGGAGACCCAGTACTTC.

The V gene is TRBV2, the J gene TRBJ2-1; D gene ambiguous. In germline, CDR1 is SNHLY, CDR2 FYNNEI. There are 11 residues in the CDR3. V lost 1 base and J lost 7, with 2 bases in between. The DNA for the CDR3 is TGTGCCAGCAGTGAAGTGAATGAGCAGTTCTTC. This gives the protein CASSEVNEQFF.

The gene calls are TRBV7-2 and TRBJ2-7, with TRBD1 identical over 7 bases. This CDR3 has 15 residues. CDR1 and CDR2 from the germline V gene are SGHTA and FQGNSA. With 1 base clipped from V and 4 bases from J, the junction kept 7 bases outside the gene matches. DNA for the CDR3: TGTGCCAGCAGCTTAGGAGGGGGCGCCCAGTACGAGCAGTACGTC. Translation: CASSLGGGAQYEQYV.

J is TRBJ2-7 and V is TRBV11-2, with 9 positions matching TRBD2. CDR1 is SGHAT, CDR2 FQNNGV, per germline. This CDR3 is built from 14 residues. V was pared by 5 bases and J by 4 bases, with 6 bases of the junction left unmatched. The CDR3 coding sequence is TGTGCCAGCAGCCGGGGAAGCGGGAGGTACGAGCAGTACTTC. Protein: CASSRGSGRYEQYF.

The chain joins TRBV7-2 to TRBJ2-4; maybe TRBD2 (5 bases). V was clipped by 1 base and J by 5 bases, with 12 bases between them. The V gene's germline CDR1 is SGHTA and CDR2 FQGNSA. CDR3 size: 15 residues. CDR3 sequence: CASSLERRRENIQYF. The CDR3 DNA follows: TGTGCCAGCAGCTTAGAACGGAGGCGGGAAAACATTCAGTACTTC.

This clone was counted once. V is TRBV11-2 and J is TRBJ2-2, with D hard to call. Trimming removed 3 bases at V and 7 bases at J, with 9 bases between. The germline V gene has CDR1 SGHAT and CDR2 FQNNGV. The CDR3 spans 13 residues. The CDR3 DNA reads TGTGCCAGCAGCTTCCTCCAAGGCGGGGAGCTGTTTTTT. The encoded protein is CASSFLQGGELFF.

This clone was seen once. V is TRBV28 and J is TRBJ1-4; 7 bases are a match to TRBD1. Germline V lookup: CDR1 MDHEN, CDR2 SYDVKM. The CDR3 is 14 residues long. V dropped 6 bases and J dropped 7; count of bases not matched to a gene: 8. CDR3 region: CASSPTGRSEKLFF. In DNA form, the CDR3 reads TGTGCCAGCAGCCCGACAGGGAGGAGTGAAAAACTGTTTTTT. Together with reference TRBV28 and TRBJ1-4, the CDR3 gives the full variable domain: DVKVTQSSRYLVKRTGEKVFLECVQDMDHENMFWYRQDPGLGLRLIYFSYDVKMKEKGDIPEGYSVSREKKERFSLILESASTNQTSMYLCASSPTGRSEKLFFGSGTQLSVL.